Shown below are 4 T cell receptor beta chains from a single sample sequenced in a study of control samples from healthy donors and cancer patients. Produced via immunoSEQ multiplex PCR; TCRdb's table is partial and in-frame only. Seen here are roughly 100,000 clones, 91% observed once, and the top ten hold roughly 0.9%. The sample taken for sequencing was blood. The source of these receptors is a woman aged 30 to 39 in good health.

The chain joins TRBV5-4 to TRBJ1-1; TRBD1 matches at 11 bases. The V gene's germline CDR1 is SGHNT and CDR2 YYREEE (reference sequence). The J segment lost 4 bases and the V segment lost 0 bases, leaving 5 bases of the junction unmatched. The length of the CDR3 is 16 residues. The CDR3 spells CASSLGPGQGVTEAFF. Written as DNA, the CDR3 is TGTGCCAGCAGCTTGGGGCCGGGACAGGGGGTCACTGAAGCTTTCTTT. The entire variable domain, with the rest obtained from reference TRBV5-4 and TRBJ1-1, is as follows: ETGVTQSPTHLIKTRGQQVTLRCSSQSGHNTVSWYQQALGQGPQFIFQYYREEENGRGNFPPRFSGLQFPNYSSELNVNALELDDSALYLCASSLGPGQGVTEAFFGQGTRLTVV.

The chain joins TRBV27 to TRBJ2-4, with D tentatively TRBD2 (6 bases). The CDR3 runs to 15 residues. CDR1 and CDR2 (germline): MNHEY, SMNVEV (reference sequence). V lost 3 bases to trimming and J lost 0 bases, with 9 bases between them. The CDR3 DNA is TGTGCCAGCAGTTTTCGGGGGATAGCCAAAAACATTCAGTACTTC. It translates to CASSFRGIAKNIQYF.

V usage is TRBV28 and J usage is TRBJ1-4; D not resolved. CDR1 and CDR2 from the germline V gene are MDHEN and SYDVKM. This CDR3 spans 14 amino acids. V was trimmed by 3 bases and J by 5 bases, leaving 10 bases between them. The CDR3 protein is CASSLGTVNEKLFF. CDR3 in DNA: TGTGCCAGCAGTTTGGGAACAGTAAATGAAAAACTGTTTTTT.

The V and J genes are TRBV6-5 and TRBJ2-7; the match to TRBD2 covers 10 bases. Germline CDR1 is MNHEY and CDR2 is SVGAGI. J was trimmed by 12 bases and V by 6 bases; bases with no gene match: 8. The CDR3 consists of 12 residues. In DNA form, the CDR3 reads TGTGCCAGCAGGCGAGAGCGGGAGGGTCCGTACTTC. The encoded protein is CASRREREGPYF.